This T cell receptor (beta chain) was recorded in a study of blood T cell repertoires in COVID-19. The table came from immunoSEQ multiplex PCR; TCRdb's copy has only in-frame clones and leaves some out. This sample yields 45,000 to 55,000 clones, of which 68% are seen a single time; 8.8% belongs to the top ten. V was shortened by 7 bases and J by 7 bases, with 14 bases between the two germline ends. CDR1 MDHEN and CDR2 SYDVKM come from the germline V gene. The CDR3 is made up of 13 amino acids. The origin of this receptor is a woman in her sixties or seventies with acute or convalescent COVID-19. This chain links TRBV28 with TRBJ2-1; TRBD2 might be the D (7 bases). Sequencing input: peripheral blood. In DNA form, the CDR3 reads TGTGCCAGCACCTTCGCGGGGGCGAATGAGCAGTTCTTC. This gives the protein CASTFAGANEQFF.